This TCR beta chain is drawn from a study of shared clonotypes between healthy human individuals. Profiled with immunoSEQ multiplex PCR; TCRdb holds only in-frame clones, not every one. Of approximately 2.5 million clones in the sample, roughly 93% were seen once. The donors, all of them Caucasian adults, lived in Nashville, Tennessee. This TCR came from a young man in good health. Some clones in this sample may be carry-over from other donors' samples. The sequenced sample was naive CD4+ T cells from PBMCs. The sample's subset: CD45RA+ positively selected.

The CDR3 DNA follows: TGTGCCAGCAGTGCCATGGCCGGGGAGCTGTTTTTT. This gives the protein CASSAMAGELFF. The V call is TRBV2, the J call TRBJ2-2; D uncertain. Deletions cut 4 bases from V and 6 bases from J, with 6 bases between. CDR3 length: 12 amino acids. Germline-derived CDR1 and CDR2 are SNHLY and FYNNEI.